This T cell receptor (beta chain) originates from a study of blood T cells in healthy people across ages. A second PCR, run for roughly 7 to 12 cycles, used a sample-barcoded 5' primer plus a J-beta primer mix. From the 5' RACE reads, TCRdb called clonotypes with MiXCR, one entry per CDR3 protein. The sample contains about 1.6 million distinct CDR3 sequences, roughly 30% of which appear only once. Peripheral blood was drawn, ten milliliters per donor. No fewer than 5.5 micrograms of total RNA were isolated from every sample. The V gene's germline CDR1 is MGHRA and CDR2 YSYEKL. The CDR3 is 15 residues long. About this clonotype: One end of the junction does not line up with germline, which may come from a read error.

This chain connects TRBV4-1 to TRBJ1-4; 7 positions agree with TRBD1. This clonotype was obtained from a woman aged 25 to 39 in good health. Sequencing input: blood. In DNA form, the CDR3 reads TGCGTCAGCAGCCCCCGGGACAGCCGTTGGGAAAAACTGTTTTTT. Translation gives CVSSPRDSRWEKLFF.